What follows describes a single T cell receptor (beta chain). The data belong to a study of blood T cell repertoires in COVID-19. At the level of the study: The origin of the acute and convalescent COVID-19 samples was the United States, Italy and Spain. PBMCs, B-cell-depleted T cells, or T cells provided the cDNA or gDNA that made up the material.

Original methodology: Using reference gene primer amplification, nucleated cell counts were estimated. Some clones are missing from TCRdb's copy, which holds only in-frame ones; the method was immunoSEQ multiplex PCR. V and J calls and clone size are copied from that table; D and trimming were computed from the DNA. The sample carries 120,000 or so clones, 85% to 90% recorded once. CDR1 is MNHEY and CDR2 is SMNVEV in the germline V gene (reference sequence). The CDR3 is 15 amino acids. With 6 bases clipped from V and 2 bases from J, the junction kept 5 bases outside the gene matches. J is TRBJ2-5 and V is TRBV27, with 11 bases fitting TRBD2. The source of this sequence is a man aged 50-60 years with acute or convalescent COVID-19. Sequencing was carried out using peripheral blood. The CDR3 loop reads CASSLTSGIQETQYF. CDR3 DNA: TGTGCCAGCAGCTTGACTAGCGGGATACAAGAGACCCAGTACTTC.